This T cell receptor (beta chain) was retrieved from a study of OX40 agonist ivuxolimab in advanced cancers. Study-level background: Every 2 weeks, ivuxolimab was infused into the patients intravenously at between 0.01 and 10 mg/kg.

Study-wide results and limits: Also showing low normalized T-cell clonal expansion were some of the nonresponders. CD4+ and CD8+ blood T cells expanded clonally by week 6 at 0.1 to 3.0 mg/kg.

Points on this clone: Antigen: not known.

The CDR3 is 13 residues long. From germline, CDR1 is KGHSH and CDR2 LQKENI. The ends were cut back, 4 bases at V and 0 bases at J, with 5 bases in the middle. Measured with immunoSEQ multiplex PCR; TCRdb has only the in-frame clones, and not every one. The table shows around 31,000 clones, with roughly 79% occurring only once. The sequencing used CD4+ or CD8+ T cells sorted from blood, collected in a trial of the OX40 agonist ivuxolimab. The genes are TRBV18 and TRBJ2-3; no firm D call. The receptor's source is an adult with an advanced solid tumor such as melanoma, head and neck, liver or kidney cancer. The DNA for the CDR3 is TGTGCCAGCTCACTTGGAAGCACAGATACGCAGTATTTT. This codes for CASSLGSTDTQYF.